This TCR beta chain was sequenced for a study of blood T cell repertoires in COVID-19 (dated by TCRdb to about 2020). About the study as a whole: The collaborator samples originated in the United States, Italy and Spain and spanned the acute and convalescent phases of COVID-19. The prospective study material was composed of cDNA or gDNA derived from T cells, B-cell-depleted T cells, or PBMCs. The dataset comprised deeply sampled blood TCRbeta repertoires from subjects exposed to, actively infected with, or recovered from COVID-19. The repertoires were released in a freely available public database meant as a resource for research on the immune response to SARS-CoV-2. HLA class I and class II types, where available, came from metadata supplied by the sample provider rather than from assay-based typing. A de-identified subject ID, COVID-19 status, age in years and sex were almost always included in the sample metadata. Samples were obtained from the ongoing ImmuneRACE study (first 160 participants) and from 1,254 subjects provided by 6 global collaborators.

Enrolling through a virtual design, the prospective study's participants ranged in age from roughly 18 to 95 years and lived across about two dozen United States geographic areas. Cohort assignment in the prospective study relied on participant-reported clinical history from a screening survey and a study questionnaire. Recovered participants in ImmuneRACE Cohort 3 were defined as having two consecutive negative NP/OP PCR tests, clearance from a healthcare professional, or resolution of symptoms. In the prospective study, mobile phlebotomists collected whole blood, serum and a nasopharyngeal or oropharyngeal swab from each participant. Additional blood draws and questionnaires over an approximately 2-month period could optionally be provided by prospective study participants. Prospective study blood samples were shipped either frozen or at room temperature before DNA extraction. Here is what the overall study found, with its caveats: The amount of clinical and demographic metadata varied by source and participant and was provided uncurated.

Concerning this clone: It has no known antigen specificity. Per-base qualities were not stored, and no clone one base away is much larger.

TCRbeta CDR3 regions were amplified from genomic DNA by means of the immunoSEQ Assay, a bias-controlled multiplex PCR. Turning to the authors' computational methods: The number of nucleated cells in each sample was estimated by amplification of reference gene primers within the assay. To quantify the absolute abundance of each unique TCRbeta CDR3 rearrangement, sequence reads were collapsed and filtered. Productive Simpson clonality was computed per sample as the square root of Simpson's diversity index over productive rearrangements. The immuneACCESS repertoire file appears here via TCRdb, limited to in-frame rearrangements. These files lack a portion of the clones; in checked studies, under half of the deficit traces to unresolved V genes, and the cause of the others is not known. V and J calls and clone size are as listed in that table; D and trimming were resolved from the DNA. The sample has hundreds of thousands of clones on record, roughly 89% of them singletons. The ten biggest clones cover over 4% of the sample.

Looking up the germline V gene (reference sequence) yields CDR1 GTSNPN and CDR2 SVGIG. After removal of 8 bases from V and 0 bases from J, the junction retains 8 bases not matched to a gene. The CDR3 holds 14 amino acids from the cysteine to the phenylalanine. Only the CDR3 part of the read is kept: 42 bases, read in frame from the first base. The sample taken for sequencing was PBMCs or T cells enriched from blood (not recorded which). The rearrangement combines TRBV30 with TRBJ1-1, with 8 central nucleotides matching TRBD1. The TCR originated in a woman under 40 who had recovered from COVID-19. The CDR3: CAGGRDRMNTEAFF. The DNA sequence reads TGTGCCGGAGGTCGGGACAGGATGAACACTGAAGCTTTCTTT.